The text below deals with one T cell receptor beta chain. Its antigen is still unknown. No much larger clone exists at a distance of one base, and base qualities are not known. The TCR beta chain CDR3 region was sequenced with the immunoSEQ assay. The published analysis was carried out like this. For each specimen, T-cell fraction, clonal dominance and maximum TCR clone frequency were calculated. This is the immuneACCESS table as TCRdb keeps it, with only in-frame sequences that have V and J called. A part of the clones is gone; compared with another copy, unresolved V genes explain less than half, and the rest is unexplained. V, J and clone size reflect that table, while D and trimming were determined from the DNA. A total of approximately 11,000 clones appear in this sample, 68% of them only once. Roughly 6.4% of the sample is in the top ten clones. The data stem from a study of T cell repertoires in urothelial bladder cancer (dated by TCRdb to the late 2010s). With regard to the full study: Of the roughly 12 resected lesions, three were clinically staged as cT0, three as cTa, three as cT1 and three as cT2 or greater. Some twelve patients with bladder lesions undergoing transurethral resection were identified prospectively. The study compared TCR repertoire clonality in bladder tumors with that in benign bladder inflammation. A total of twelve resected bladder lesions, made up of urothelial carcinoma (UC+) and benign (UC-) specimens, were studied. What the research found in general, with its limitations: The median percentage of tumor infiltrating lymphocytes was about 1.9% in carcinoma specimens and 9% to 15% in benign specimens. Fewer T cells were found in urothelial carcinoma specimens than in benign specimens, with medians of roughly 5,600 and 26,000, respectively. A single T-cell clone reached up to about 17% of infiltrating lymphocytes in carcinoma specimens, compared with 2% to 2.5% in benign specimens.

The germline V gene (reference sequence) supplies CDR1 LNHDA and CDR2 SQIVND. Measured from the cysteine to the phenylalanine, the CDR3 is 15 residues long. Only CDR3 DNA is held: 45 bases, read in frame from base 1. V is shortened by 5 bases, J by 0 bases, and the region joining them spans 13 bases. Resected bladder lesions in which urothelial carcinoma was absent were designated as benign (UC-) specimens. Bladder lesion specimens were collected at transurethral resection and stored at -80C. From bladder specimens obtained at transurethral resection, DNA was extracted. The source is a human donor with a benign inflammatory bladder lesion. Recombination joined TRBV19 with TRBJ1-2, with a tentative D gene TRBD1 over 5 matching bases. Sequencing was performed on tumor-infiltrating cells from bladder cancer. The CDR3 here reads CASSFNRPANYGYTF. The DNA sequence is as follows: TGTGCCAGTAGTTTCAACAGGCCGGCTAACTATGGCTACACCTTC.